The entry below gives a single T cell receptor (beta chain) sequence along with its context. Its specificity is not known. The CDR3 runs 17 residues. Trimming at V came to 1 base and at J to 5 bases, leaving 9 bases not matched to a gene. Germline-derived CDR1 and CDR2 are SGHTA and FQGNSA. This specimen belongs to a study of post-analysis software for immune sequencing data. Study-level background: Some patients lacked subtype; others had relapsing-remitting, secondary progressive or progressive-relapsing disease.

Unique molecular identifiers featured in each of the TCR beta cDNA libraries. Yield was 500,000 to 600,000 cDNA molecules from around 1 to 9.1 million T cells. TCRdb recomputed calls from the PCR reads with MiXCR, one row per CDR3 protein. This table holds hundreds of thousands of distinct CDR3 sequences, roughly two fifths found once. Findings of the study overall: A significant reduction in normalized Chao1 diversity was observed in multiple sclerosis patients versus controls. The study found TRBV5-6, TRBV5-1 and TRBV20-1 among a few TRBV segments more frequent in patients than controls.

The chain employs TRBV7-2 and TRBJ2-3; 10 bases match TRBD2. This clonotype was obtained from a girl between 10 and 17 years old with multiple sclerosis. The sample comprised blood. The CDR3 here is CASSLVTSSGRVDTQYF. The DNA for the CDR3 is TGTGCCAGCAGCTTAGTAACCTCTAGCGGGAGAGTAGATACGCAGTATTTT.